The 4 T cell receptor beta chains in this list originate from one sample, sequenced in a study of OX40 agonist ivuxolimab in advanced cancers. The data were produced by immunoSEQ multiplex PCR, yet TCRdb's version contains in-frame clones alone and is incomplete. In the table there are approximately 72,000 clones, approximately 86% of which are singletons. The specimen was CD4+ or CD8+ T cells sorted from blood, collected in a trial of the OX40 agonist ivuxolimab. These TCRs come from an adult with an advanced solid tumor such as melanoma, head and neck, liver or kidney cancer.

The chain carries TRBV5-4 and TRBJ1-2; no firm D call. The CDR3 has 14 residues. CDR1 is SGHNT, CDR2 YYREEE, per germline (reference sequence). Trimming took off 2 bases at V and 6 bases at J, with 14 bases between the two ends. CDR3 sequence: CASSLPLTNNGYTF. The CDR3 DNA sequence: TGTGCCAGCAGCTTACCACTGACGAATAATGGCTACACCTTC.

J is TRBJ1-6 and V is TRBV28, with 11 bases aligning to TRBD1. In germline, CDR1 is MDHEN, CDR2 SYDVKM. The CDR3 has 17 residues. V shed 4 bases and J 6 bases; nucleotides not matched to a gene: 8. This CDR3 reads CASSSAGTGGGNSPLHF. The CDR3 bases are TGTGCCAGCAGTTCCGCCGGGACAGGGGGAGGTAATTCACCCCTCCACTTT.

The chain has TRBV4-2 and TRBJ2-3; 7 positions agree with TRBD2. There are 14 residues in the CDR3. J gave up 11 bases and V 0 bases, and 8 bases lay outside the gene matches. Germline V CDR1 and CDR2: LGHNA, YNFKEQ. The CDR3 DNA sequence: TGTGCCAGCAGCCAAGATTATAGGGCGGGAGTGCAGTATTTT. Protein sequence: CASSQDYRAGVQYF.

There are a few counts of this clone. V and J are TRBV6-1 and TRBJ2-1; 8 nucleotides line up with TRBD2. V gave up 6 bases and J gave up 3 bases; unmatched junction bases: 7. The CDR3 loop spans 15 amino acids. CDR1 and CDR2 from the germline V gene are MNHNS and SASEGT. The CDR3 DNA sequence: TGTGCCAGCAGGGCCCGGACTAGCAACTACAATGAGCAGTTCTTC. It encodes CASRARTSNYNEQFF.